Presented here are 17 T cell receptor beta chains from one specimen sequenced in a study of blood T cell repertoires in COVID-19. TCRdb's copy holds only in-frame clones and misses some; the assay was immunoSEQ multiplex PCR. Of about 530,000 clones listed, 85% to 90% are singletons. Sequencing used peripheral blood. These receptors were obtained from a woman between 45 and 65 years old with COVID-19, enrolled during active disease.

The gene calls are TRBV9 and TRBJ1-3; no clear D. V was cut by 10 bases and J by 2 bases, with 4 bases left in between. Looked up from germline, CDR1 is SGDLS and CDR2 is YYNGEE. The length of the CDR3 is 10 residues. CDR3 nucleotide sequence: TGTGCCTCTGCTGGAAACACCATATATTTT. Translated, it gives CASAGNTIYF.

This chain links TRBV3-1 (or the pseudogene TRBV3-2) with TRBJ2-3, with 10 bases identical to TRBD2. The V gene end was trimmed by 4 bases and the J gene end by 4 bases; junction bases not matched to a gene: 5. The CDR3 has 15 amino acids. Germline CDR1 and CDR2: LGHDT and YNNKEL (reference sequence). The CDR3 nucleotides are TGTGCCAGCAGCCCCCTAGCGGGAGAGGCAGATACGCAGTATTTT. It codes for CASSPLAGEADTQYF.

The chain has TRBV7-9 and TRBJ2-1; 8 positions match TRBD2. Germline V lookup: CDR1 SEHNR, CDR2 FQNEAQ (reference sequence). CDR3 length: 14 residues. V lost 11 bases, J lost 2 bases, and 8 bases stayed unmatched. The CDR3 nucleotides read TGTGCCTCATTGGGAGCGGGGGCCTACAATGAGCAGTTCTTC. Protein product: CASLGAGAYNEQFF.

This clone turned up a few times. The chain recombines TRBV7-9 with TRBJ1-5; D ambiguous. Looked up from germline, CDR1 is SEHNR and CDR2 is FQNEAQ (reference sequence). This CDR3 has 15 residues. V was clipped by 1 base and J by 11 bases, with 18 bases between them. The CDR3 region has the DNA TGTGCCAGCAGCTTAGAGGGCGGGGAAGAGGGAGCCCAGCATTTT. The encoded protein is CASSLEGGEEGAQHF.

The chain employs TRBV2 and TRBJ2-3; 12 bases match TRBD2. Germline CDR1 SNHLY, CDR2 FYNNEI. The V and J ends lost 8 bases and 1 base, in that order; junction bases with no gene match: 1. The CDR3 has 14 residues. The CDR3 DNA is TGTGCCAGCCGACTAGCGGGGGGCACAGATACGCAGTATTTT. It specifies CASRLAGGTDTQYF.

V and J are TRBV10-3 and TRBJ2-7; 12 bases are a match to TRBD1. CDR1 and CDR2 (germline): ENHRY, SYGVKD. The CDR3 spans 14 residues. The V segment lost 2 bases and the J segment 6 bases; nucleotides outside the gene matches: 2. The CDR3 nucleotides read TGTGCCATCAGTGAGCGGGACAGGGGGCGCGAGCAGTACTTC. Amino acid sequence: CAISERDRGREQYF.

The CDR3: CASSEAYRVGSPLHF. The CDR3 nucleotides are TGTGCCAGCAGTGAAGCCTACAGGGTTGGCTCACCCCTCCACTTT. The gene calls are TRBV6-1 and TRBJ1-6; the D gene is possibly TRBD1 (6 bases). V shed 0 bases and J shed 10 bases, with 13 bases lying between them. The CDR3 is 15 amino acids. Germline lookup yields CDR1 MNHNS and CDR2 SASEGT.

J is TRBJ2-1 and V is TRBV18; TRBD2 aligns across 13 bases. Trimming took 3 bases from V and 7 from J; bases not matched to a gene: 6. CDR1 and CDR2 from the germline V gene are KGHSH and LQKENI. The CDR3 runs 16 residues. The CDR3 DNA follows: TGTGCCAGCTCACCGGTACTAGCGGGGGGGCGAAATGAGCAGTTCTTC. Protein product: CASSPVLAGGRNEQFF.

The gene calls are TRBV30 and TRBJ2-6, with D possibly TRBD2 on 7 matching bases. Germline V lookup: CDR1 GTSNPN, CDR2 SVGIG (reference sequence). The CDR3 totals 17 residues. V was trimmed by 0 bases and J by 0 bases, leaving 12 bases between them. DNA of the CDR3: TGTGCCTGGAGTGTACGGGGGGCCCTCTCTGGGGCCAACGTCCTGACTTTC. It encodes CAWSVRGALSGANVLTF.

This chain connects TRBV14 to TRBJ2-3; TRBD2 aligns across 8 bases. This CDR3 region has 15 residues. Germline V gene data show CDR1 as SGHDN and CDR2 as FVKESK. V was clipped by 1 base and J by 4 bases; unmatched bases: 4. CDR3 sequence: CASSQAGGRSDTQYF. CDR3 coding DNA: TGTGCCAGCAGCCAAGCGGGGGGGCGGTCAGATACGCAGTATTTT.

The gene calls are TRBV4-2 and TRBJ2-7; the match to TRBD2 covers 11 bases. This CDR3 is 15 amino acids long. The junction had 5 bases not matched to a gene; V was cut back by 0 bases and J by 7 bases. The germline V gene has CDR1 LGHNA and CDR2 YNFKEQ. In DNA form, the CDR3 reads TGTGCCAGCAGCCAAGAGGGACTAGCGGCCGAGGAGCAGTACTTC. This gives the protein CASSQEGLAAEEQYF.

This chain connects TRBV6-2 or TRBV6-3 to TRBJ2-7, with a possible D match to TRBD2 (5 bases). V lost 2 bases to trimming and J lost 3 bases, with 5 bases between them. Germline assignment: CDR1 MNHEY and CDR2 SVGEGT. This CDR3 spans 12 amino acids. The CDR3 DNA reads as TGTGCCAGCAGTTACGGACTCTACGAGCAGTACTTC. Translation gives CASSYGLYEQYF.

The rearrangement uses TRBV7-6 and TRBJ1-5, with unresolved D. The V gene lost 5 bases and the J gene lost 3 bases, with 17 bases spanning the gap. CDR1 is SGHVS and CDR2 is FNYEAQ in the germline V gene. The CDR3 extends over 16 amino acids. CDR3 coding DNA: TGTGCCAGCAGCCCCTACCCTTCAGGTTACAATCAGCCCCAGCATTTT. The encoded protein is CASSPYPSGYNQPQHF.

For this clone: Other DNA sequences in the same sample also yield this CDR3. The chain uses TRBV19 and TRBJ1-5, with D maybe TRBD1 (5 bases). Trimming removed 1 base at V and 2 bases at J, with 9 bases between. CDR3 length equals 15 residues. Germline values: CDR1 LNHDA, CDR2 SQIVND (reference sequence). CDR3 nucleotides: TGTGCCAGTAGTATAGTCGGGGGGGGCAATCAGCCCCAGCATTTT. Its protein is CASSIVGGGNQPQHF.

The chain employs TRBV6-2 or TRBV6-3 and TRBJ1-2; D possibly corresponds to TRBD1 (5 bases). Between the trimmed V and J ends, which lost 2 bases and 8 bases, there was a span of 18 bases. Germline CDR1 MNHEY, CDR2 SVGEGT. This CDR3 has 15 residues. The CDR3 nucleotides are TGTGCCAGCAGTTACCCCGGGGGACGACCCCAAGGCTACACCTTC. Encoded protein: CASSYPGGRPQGYTF.

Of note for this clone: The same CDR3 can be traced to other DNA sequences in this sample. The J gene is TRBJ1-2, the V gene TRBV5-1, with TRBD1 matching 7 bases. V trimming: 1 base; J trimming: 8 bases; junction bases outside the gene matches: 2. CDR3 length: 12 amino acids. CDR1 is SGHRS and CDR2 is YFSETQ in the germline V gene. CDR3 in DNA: TGCGCCAGCAGCTTGACAGGGGTCGGCTACACCTTC. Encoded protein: CASSLTGVGYTF.

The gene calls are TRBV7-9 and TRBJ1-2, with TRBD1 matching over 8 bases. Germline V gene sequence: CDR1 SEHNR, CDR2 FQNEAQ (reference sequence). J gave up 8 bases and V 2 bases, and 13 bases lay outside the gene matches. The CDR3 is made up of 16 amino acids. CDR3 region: CASSLPGQGRRGGYTF. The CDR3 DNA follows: TGTGCCAGCAGCTTACCAGGACAGGGAAGGAGAGGGGGCTACACCTTC. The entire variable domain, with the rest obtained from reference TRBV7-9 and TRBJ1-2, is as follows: DTGVSQNPRHKITKRGQNVTFRCDPISEHNRLYWYRQTLGQGPEFLTYFQNEAQLEKSRLLSDRFSAERPKGSFSTLEIQRTEQGDSAMYLCASSLPGQGRRGGYTFGSGTRLTVV.